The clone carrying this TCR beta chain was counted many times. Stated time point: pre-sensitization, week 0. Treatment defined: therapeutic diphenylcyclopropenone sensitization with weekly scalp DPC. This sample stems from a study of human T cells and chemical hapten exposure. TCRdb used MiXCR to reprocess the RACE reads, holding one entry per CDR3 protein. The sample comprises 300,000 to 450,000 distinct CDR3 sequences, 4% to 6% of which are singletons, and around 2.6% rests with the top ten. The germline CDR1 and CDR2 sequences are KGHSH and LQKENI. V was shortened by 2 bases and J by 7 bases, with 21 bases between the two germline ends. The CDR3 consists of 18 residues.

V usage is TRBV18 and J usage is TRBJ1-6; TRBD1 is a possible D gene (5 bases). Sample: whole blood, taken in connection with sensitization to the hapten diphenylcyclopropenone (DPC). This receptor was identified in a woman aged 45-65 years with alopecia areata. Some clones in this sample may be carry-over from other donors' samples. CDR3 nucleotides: TGTGCCAGCTCACCATTCGTCAGCGCATGGGACCAAAATTCACCCCTCCACTTT. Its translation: CASSPFVSAWDQNSPLHF. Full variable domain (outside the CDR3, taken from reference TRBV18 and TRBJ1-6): NAGVMQNPRHLVRRRGQEARLRCSPMKGHSHVYWYRQLPEEGLKFMVYLQKENIIDESGMPKERFSAEFPKEGPSILRIQQVVRGDSAAYFCASSPFVSAWDQNSPLHFGNGTRLTVT.